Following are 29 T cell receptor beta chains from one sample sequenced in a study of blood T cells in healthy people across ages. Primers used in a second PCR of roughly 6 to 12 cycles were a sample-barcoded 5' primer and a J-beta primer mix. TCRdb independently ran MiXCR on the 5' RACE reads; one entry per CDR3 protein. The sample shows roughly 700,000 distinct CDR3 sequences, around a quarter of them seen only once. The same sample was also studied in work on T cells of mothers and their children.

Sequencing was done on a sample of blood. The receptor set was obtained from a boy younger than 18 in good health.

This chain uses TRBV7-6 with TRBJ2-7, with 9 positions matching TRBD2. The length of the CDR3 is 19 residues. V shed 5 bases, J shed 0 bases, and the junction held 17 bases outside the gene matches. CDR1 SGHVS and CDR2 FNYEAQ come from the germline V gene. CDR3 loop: CASSASAGGSGLSSYEQYF. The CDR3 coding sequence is TGTGCCAGCAGCGCATCAGCGGGAGGCTCTGGCCTTAGCTCCTACGAGCAGTACTTC.

The CDR3 is CSARGRLLSSYNEQFF. In DNA form, the CDR3 reads TGCAGTGCTAGAGGCAGGCTACTAAGCTCCTACAATGAGCAGTTCTTC. V usage is TRBV20-1 and J usage is TRBJ2-1; D is unclear. This CDR3 contains 16 residues. V was pared by 1 base and J by 0 bases, with 13 bases between. Germline V gives CDR1 DFQATT, CDR2 SNEGSKA (reference sequence).

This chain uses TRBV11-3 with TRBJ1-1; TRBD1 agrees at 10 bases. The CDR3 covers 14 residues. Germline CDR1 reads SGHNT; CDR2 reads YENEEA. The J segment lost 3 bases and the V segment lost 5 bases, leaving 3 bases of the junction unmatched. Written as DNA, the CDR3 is TGTGCCAGCAGCAGGACAGGGGGTGACACTGAAGCTTTCTTT. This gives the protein CASSRTGGDTEAFF.

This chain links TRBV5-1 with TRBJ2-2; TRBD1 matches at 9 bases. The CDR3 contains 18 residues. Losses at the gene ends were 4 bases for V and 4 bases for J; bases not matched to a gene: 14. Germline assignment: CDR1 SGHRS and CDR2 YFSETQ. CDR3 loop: CASSLWGGQGLRTGELFF. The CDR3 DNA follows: TGCGCCAGCAGCCTATGGGGGGGACAGGGACTTCGCACCGGGGAGCTGTTTTTT.

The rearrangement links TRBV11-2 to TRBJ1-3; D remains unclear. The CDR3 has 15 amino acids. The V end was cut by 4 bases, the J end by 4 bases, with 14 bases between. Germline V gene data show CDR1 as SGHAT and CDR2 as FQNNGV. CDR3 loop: CASSSFPGVGNTIYF. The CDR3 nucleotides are TGTGCCAGCAGCTCCTTTCCAGGCGTGGGAAACACCATATATTTT.

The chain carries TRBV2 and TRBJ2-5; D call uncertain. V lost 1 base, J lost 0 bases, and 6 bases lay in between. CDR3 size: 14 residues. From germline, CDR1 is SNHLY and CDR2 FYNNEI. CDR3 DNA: TGTGCCAGCAGTGAAGGACCGAACCAAGAGACCCAGTACTTC. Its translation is CASSEGPNQETQYF.

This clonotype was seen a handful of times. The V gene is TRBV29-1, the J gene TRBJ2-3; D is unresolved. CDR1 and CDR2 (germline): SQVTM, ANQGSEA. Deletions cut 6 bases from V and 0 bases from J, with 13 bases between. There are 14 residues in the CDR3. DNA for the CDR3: TGCAGCGTCGTCGGTCTGTTGAGCACAGATACGCAGTATTTT. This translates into CSVVGLLSTDTQYF.

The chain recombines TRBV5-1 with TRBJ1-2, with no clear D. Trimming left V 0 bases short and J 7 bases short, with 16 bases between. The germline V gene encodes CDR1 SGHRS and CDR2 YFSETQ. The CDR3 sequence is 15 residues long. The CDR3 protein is CASSLEGGDLAGYTF. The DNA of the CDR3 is TGCGCCAGCAGCTTGGAAGGAGGAGATTTAGCTGGCTACACCTTC.

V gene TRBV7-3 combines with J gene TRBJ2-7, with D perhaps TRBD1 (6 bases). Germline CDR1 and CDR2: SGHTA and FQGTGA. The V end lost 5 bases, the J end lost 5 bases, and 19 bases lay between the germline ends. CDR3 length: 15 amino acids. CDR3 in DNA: TGTGCCAGCAGCCCAATGGGCTCCGGGACAAACGAGCAGTACTTC. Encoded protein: CASSPMGSGTNEQYF.

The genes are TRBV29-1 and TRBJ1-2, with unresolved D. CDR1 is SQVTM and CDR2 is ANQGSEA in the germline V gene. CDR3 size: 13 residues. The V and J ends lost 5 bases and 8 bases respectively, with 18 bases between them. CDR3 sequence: CSVPTDRAAGYTF. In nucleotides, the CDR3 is TGCAGCGTTCCTACGGATAGGGCAGCCGGCTACACCTTC.

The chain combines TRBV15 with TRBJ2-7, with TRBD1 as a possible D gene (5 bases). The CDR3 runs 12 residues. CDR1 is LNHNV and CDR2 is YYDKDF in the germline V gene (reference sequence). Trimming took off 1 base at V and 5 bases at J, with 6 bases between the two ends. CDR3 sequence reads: CATSRARDEQYF. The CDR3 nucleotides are TGTGCCACCAGCAGAGCCAGGGACGAGCAGTACTTC.

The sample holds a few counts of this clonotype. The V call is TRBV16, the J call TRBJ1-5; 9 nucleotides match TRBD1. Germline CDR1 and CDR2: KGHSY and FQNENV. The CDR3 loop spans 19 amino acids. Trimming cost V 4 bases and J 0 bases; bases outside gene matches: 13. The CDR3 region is CASSPNIPGQGNSNQPQHF. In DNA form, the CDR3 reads TGTGCCAGCAGCCCCAATATCCCGGGACAGGGAAATAGCAATCAGCCCCAGCATTTT.

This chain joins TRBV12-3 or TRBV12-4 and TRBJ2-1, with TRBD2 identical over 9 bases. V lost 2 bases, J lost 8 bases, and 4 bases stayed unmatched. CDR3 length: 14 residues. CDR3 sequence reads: CASSLLAGRYEQFF. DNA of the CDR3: TGTGCCAGCAGTTTACTAGCGGGGAGGTATGAGCAGTTCTTC.

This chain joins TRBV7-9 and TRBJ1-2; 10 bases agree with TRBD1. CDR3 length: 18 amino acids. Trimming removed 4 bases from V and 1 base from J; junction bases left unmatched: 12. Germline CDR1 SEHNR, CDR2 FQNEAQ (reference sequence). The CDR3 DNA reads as TGTGCCAGCAGCTACGAATCGGGACAGGGGCCCCATAACTATGGCTACACCTTC. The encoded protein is CASSYESGQGPHNYGYTF.

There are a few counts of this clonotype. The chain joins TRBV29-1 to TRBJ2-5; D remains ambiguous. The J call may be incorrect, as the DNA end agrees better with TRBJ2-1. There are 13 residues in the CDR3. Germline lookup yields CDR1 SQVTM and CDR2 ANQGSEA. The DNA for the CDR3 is TGCAGCGCCATGAGTAGGGAAAGGAATGAGCAGTTCTTC. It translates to CSAMSRERNEQFF.

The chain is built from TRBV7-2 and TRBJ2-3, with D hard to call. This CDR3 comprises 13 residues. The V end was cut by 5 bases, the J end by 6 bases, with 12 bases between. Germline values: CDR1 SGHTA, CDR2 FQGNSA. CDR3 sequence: CASSQGIWDTQYF. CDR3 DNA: TGTGCCAGCAGCCAAGGGATTTGGGATACGCAGTATTTT.

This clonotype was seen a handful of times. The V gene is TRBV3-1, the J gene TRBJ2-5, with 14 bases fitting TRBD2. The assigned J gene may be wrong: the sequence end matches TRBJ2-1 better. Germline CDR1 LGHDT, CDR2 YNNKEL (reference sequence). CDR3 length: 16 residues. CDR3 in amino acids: CASSPQGLAGEHEQFF. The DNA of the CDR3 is TGTGCCAGCAGCCCTCAGGGACTAGCGGGGGAGCATGAGCAGTTCTTC.

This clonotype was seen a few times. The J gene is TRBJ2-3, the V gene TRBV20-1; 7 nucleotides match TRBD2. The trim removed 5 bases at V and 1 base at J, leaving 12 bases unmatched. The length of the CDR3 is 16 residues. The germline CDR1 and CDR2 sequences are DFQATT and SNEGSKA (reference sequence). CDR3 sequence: CSAPPLDAGGTDTQYF. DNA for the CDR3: TGCAGTGCTCCCCCCCTCGACGCGGGGGGCACAGATACGCAGTATTTT.

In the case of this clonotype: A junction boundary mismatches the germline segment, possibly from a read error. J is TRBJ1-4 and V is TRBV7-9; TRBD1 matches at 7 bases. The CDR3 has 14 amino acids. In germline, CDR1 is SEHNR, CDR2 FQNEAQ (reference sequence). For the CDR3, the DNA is TGTGCCAGCAGCCGGACAGGAACTAGTGAAAAACTGTTTTTT. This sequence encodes CASSRTGTSEKLFF.

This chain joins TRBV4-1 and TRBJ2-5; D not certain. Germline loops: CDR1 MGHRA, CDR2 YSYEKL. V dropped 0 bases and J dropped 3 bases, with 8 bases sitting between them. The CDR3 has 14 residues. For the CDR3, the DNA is TGCGCCAGCAGCCAAGAATTTAGGGAAGAGACCCAGTACTTC. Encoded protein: CASSQEFREETQYF.

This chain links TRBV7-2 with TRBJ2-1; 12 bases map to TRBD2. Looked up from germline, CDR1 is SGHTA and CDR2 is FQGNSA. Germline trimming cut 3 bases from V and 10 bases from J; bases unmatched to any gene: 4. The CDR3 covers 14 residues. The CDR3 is CASSLASGGEEQFF. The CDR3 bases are TGTGCCAGCAGCTTGGCTAGCGGGGGGGAAGAGCAGTTCTTC. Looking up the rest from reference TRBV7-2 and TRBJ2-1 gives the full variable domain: GAGVSQSPSNKVTEKGKDVELRCDPISGHTALYWYRQSLGQGLEFLIYFQGNSAPDKSGLPSDRFSAERTGGSVSTLTIQRTQQEDSAVYLCASSLASGGEEQFFGPGTRLTVL.

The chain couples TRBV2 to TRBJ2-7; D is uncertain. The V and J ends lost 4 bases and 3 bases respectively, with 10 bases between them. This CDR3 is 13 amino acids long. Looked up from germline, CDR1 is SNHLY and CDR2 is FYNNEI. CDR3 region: CASSVAADYEQYF. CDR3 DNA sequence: TGTGCCAGCAGTGTTGCGGCGGACTACGAGCAGTACTTC.

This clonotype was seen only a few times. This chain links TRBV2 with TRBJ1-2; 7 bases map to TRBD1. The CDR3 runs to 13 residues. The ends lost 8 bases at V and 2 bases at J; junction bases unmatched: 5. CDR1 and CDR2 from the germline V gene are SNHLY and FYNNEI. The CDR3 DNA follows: TGTGCCAGCCCCGGGACAGAAAACTATGGCTACACCTTC. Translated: CASPGTENYGYTF.

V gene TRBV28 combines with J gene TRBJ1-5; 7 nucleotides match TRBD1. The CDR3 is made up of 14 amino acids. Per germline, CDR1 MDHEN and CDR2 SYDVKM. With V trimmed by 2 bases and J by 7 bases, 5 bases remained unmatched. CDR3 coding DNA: TGTGCCAGCAGTTTACAGGGGGGCGTCCAGCCCCAGCATTTT. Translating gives CASSLQGGVQPQHF. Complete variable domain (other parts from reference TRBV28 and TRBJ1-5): DVKVTQSSRYLVKRTGEKVFLECVQDMDHENMFWYRQDPGLGLRLIYFSYDVKMKEKGDIPEGYSVSREKKERFSLILESASTNQTSMYLCASSLQGGVQPQHFGDGTRLSIL.

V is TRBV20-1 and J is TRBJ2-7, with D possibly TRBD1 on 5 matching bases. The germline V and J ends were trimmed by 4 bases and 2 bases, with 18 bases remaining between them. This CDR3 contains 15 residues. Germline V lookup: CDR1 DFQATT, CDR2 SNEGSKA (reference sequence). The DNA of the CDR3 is TGCAGTGCTATCCCTTCCCCAGGGCCGACCTACGAGCAGTACTTC. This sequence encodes CSAIPSPGPTYEQYF.

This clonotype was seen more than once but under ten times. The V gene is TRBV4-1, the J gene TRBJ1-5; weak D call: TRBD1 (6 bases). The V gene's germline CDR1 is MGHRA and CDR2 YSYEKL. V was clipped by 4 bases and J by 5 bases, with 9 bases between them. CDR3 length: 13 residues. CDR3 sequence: CASSRGQHQPQHF. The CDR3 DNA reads TGCGCCAGCAGCCGAGGACAGCATCAGCCCCAGCATTTT.

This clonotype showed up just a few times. The CDR3 is CASSSFVGTGELFF. The CDR3, as DNA: TGTGCCAGCAGTTCATTTGTGGGAACCGGGGAGCTGTTTTTT. The chain links TRBV6-5 to TRBJ2-2, with no clear D. Germline CDR1 is MNHEY and CDR2 is SVGAGI. CDR3 size: 14 residues. V shed 4 bases and J shed 5 bases, with 11 bases lying between them.

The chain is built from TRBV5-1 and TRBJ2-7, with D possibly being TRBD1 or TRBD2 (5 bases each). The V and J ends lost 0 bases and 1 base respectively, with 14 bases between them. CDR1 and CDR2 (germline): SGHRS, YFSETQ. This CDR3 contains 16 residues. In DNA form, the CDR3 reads TGCGCCAGCAGCTTGGGGCTCGGGACCCTTTCCTACGAGCAGTACTTC. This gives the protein CASSLGLGTLSYEQYF.

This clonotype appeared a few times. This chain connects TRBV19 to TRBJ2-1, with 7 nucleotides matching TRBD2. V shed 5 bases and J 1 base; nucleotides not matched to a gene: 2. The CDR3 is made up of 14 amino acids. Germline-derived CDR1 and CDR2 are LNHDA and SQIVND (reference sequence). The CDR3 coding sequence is TGTGCCAGTAGTCTAGCGGCTTCCTACAATGAGCAGTTCTTC. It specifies CASSLAASYNEQFF.